This T cell receptor beta chain was retrieved from a study of glioma-infiltrating T cells after dendritic cell vaccination. Time point denoted: after dendritic cell vaccination, including at tumor progression/relapse. Per germline, CDR1 SSHAT and CDR2 FNYEAQ (reference sequence). With V trimmed by 7 bases and J by 5 bases, 9 bases remained unmatched. The CDR3 runs 15 residues. Profiled with immunoSEQ multiplex PCR; TCRdb holds only in-frame clones, not every one. The table shows around 78,000 clones, with about 85% occurring only once. The sequences come from blood, collected after dendritic cell vaccination. The rearrangement links TRBV7-7 to TRBJ2-5; TRBD2 matches at 11 bases. This clonotype originated in a human donor with glioblastoma. CDR3 loop: CASIDSGRAGETQYF. The CDR3 DNA reads TGTGCCAGCATCGATAGCGGGAGGGCCGGTGAGACCCAGTACTTC.